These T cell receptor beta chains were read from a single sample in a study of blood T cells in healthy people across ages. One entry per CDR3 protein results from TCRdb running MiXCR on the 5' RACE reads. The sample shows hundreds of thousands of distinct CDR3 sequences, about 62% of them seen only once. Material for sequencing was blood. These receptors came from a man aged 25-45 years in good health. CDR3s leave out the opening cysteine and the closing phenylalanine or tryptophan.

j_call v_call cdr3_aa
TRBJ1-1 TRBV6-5 ASSYSGTNTEAF
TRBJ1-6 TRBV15 ATSRGRNSPLH
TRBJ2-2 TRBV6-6 ASSYRQGNTGELF
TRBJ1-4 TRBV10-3 AISGTETNEKLF
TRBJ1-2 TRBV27 ASSLGVHYGYT
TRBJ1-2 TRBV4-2 ASSLIGDITGGYT
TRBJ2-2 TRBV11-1 ASSLHAGTNTGELF
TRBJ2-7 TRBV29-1 SVEGDSYEQY
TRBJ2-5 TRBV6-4 AKTQPQQYKQY
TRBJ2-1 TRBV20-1 SARVPGASGVMNEQF
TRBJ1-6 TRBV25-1 ASSVLERSPLH
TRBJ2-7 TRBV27 ASSFSLAGGNYEQY
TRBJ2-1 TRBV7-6 ASSLGTPDEQF
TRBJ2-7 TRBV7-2 ASRQGLATRRNEQY
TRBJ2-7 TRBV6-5 ASSYSRGATNEQY
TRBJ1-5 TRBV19 ASSIDPRLRRQPQH
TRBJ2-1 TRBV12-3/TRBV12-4 ASSTQDPREF
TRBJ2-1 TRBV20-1 SARVGLAGPPSYNEQF
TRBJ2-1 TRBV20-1 SASLRVGSVNEQF
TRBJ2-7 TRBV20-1 SARDLSQGYEQY
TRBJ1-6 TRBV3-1 ASSQGQRSPLH
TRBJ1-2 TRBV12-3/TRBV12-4 ASSYGRGVYGYT
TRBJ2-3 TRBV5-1 ASSLDLFGRREIPDTQY
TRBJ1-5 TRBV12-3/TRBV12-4 ASSSDGRQPQH
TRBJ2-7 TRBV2 ASSASGGFTYEQY
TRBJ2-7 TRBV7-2 ASSLSPSFFGEQY
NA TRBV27 ASRSFPLGEQY
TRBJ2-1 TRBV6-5 ASSPQDGTLEQF
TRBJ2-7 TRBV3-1 ASSQGQDYEQY
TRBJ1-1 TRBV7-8 ASSPRDRQNTEVF
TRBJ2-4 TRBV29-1 SVEDRPGVTKNIQY
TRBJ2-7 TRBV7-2 ASSPSTGQSFYEQY
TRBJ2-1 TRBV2 ASKRGAVDEQF
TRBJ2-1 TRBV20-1 SARDPWREGHNEQF
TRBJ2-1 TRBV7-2 ASSPRWLIEAF
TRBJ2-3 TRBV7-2 ASRLGLAGGRGTQY
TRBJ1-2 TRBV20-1 SARDLGRAYGYT
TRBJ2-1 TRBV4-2 ASSQGNPPREQF
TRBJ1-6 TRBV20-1 SALQASNSPLH
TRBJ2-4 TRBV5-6 ASSSYTQSGRKY
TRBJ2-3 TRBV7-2 ASSLTQYEAQY
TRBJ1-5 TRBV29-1 SAAGPDQPQH
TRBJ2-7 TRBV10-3 AISESEGGREQY
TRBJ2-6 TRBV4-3 AGSQFASSGRFGANVLT
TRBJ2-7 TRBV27 ASSLADSYEQY